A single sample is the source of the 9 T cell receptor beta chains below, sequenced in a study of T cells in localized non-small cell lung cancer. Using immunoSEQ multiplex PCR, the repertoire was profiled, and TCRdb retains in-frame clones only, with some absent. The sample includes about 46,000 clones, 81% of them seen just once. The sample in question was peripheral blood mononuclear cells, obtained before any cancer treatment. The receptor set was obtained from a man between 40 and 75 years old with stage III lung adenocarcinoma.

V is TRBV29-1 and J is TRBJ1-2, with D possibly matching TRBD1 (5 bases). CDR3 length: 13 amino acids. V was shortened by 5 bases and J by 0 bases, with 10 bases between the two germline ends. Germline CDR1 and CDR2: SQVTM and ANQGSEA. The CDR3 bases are TGCAGCGTTCTTGGGGGACCTAACTATGGCTACACCTTC. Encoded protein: CSVLGGPNYGYTF.

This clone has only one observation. The CDR3 here is CASSLGPGQGARTQYF. The CDR3 coding sequence is TGTGCCAGCAGCTTAGGACCGGGACAGGGGGCAAGGACCCAGTACTTC. This chain uses TRBV7-7 with TRBJ2-5; 12 bases match TRBD1. Per the germline V gene, CDR1 is SSHAT and CDR2 is FNYEAQ (reference sequence). After removal of 1 base from V and 7 bases from J, the junction contained 7 bases not matched to a gene. The CDR3 has 16 amino acids.

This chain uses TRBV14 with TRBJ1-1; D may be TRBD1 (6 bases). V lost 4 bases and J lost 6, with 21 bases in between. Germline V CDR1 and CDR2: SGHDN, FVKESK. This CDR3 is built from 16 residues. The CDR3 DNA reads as TGTGCCAGCAGCCGACAGACCCCCCGGGCAGGGGCTGAAGCTTTCTTT. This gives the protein CASSRQTPRAGAEAFF.

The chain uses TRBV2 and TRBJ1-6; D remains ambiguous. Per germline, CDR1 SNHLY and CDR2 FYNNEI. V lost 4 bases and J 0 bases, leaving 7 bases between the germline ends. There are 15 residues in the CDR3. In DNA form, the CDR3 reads TGTGCCAGCAGTGGGAAGAGCTCCTATAATTCACCCCTCCACTTT. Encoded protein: CASSGKSSYNSPLHF.

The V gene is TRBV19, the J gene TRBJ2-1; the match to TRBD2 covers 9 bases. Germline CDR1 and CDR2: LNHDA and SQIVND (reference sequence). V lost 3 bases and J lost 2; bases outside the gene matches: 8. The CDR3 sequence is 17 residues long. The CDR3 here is CASSIDSGTSPYNEQFF. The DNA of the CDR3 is TGTGCCAGTAGTATCGATTCCGGGACTAGCCCCTACAATGAGCAGTTCTTC.

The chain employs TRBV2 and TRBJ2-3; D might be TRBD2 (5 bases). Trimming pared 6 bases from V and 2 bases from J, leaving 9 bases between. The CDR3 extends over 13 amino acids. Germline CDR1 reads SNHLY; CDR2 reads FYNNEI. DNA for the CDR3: TGTGCCAGCAGGAGGGATGCCACAGATACGCAGTATTTT. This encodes CASRRDATDTQYF.

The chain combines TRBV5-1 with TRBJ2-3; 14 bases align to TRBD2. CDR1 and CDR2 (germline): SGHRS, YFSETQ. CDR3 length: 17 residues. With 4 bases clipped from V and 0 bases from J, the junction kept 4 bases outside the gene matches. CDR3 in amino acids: CASSSGLAGGSTDTQYF. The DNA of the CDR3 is TGCGCCAGCAGCAGTGGACTAGCGGGGGGAAGCACAGATACGCAGTATTTT.

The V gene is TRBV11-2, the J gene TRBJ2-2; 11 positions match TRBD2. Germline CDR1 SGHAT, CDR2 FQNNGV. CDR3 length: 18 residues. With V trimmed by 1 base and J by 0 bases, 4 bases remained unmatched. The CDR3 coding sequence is TGTGCCAGCAGCTTAGCACCTAGCGGGGGGACGAACACCGGGGAGCTGTTTTTT. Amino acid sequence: CASSLAPSGGTNTGELFF.

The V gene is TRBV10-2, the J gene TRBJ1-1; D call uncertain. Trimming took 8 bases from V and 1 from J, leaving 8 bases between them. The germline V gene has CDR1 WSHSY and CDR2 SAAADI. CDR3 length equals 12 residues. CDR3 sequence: CASPPENTEAFF. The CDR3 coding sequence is TGCGCCAGCCCACCGGAGAACACTGAAGCTTTCTTT.